This is a list of T cell receptor beta chains from one sample in a study of T cells after yellow fever vaccination. MiXCR, run by TCRdb on the 5' RACE reads, gives a single entry per CDR3 protein. The table has about 330,000 distinct CDR3 sequences, roughly 4.3% seen once; the top ten hold approximately 25%. Source: PBMCs, taken 5 days after the yellow fever booster vaccination. All receptors derive from a man aged 18 to 29 who received the YFV17D yellow fever vaccine. Each CDR3 is given with its conserved first and last residue. A D gene is named only where the DNA matches it firmly. Expanded clones are given a class, and other clones once, few, many or no size at all.

D gene: TRBD1; J gene: TRBJ2-1; V gene: TRBV2; clone size: few; CDR3 protein: CASSPDRDSYNEQFF; CDR3 DNA: TGTGCCAGCAGTCCAGACAGGGACTCCTACAATGAGCAGTTCTTC
D gene: NA; J gene: TRBJ1-5; V gene: TRBV5-1; clone size: many; CDR3 protein: CASSPEPNQPQHF; CDR3 DNA: TGCGCCAGCAGCCCCGAACCAAATCAGCCCCAGCATTTT
D gene: TRBD1; J gene: TRBJ2-7; V gene: TRBV6-1; clone size: NA; CDR3 protein: CASSEVRGQGYEQYF; CDR3 DNA: TGTGCCAGCAGTGAAGTAAGGGGGCAGGGCTACGAGCAGTACTTC
D gene: TRBD1; J gene: TRBJ2-1; V gene: TRBV7-9; clone size: few; CDR3 protein: CASSPTRQGRHNEQFF; CDR3 DNA: TGTGCCAGCAGCCCTACTCGACAGGGGCGCCACAATGAGCAGTTCTTC
D gene: TRBD1; J gene: TRBJ1-5; V gene: TRBV18; clone size: NA; CDR3 protein: CASSPGQGPGQPQHF; CDR3 DNA: TGTGCCAGCTCACCGGGACAGGGACCAGGGCAGCCCCAGCATTTT
D gene: TRBD1; J gene: TRBJ2-2; V gene: TRBV9; clone size: few; CDR3 protein: CASSLQGADTGELFF; CDR3 DNA: TGTGCCAGCAGCCTACAGGGGGCTGACACCGGGGAGCTGTTTTTT
D gene: TRBD2; J gene: TRBJ2-3; V gene: TRBV5-6; clone size: NA; CDR3 protein: CASSPSTSGVEDTQYF; CDR3 DNA: TGTGCCAGCAGCCCCTCTACTAGCGGGGTAGAAGATACGCAGTATTTT
D gene: NA; J gene: TRBJ2-1; V gene: TRBV5-1; clone size: few; CDR3 protein: CASSEGGAYNEQFF; CDR3 DNA: TGCGCCAGCAGCGAAGGGGGAGCCTACAATGAGCAGTTCTTC
D gene: NA; J gene: TRBJ2-7; V gene: TRBV7-2; clone size: NA; CDR3 protein: CASSLVGRQAPAYEQYF; CDR3 DNA: TGTGCCAGCAGCTTAGTAGGGAGGCAGGCGCCCGCCTACGAGCAGTACTTC
D gene: TRBD1; J gene: TRBJ2-7; V gene: TRBV4-1; clone size: few; CDR3 protein: CASSQAEGANEQYF; CDR3 DNA: TGCGCCAGCAGCCAAGCCGAGGGGGCTAACGAGCAGTACTTC
D gene: TRBD1; J gene: TRBJ1-2; V gene: TRBV12-3/TRBV12-4; clone size: NA; CDR3 protein: CASTRGQGGGYTF; CDR3 DNA: TGTGCCAGCACCCGTGGACAGGGGGGCGGCTACACCTTC
D gene: TRBD2; J gene: TRBJ2-2; V gene: TRBV12-3/TRBV12-4; clone size: NA; CDR3 protein: CASSAANLRGGLGGELFF; CDR3 DNA: TGTGCCAGCAGTGCCGCGAATTTGCGGGGGGGCCTCGGCGGGGAGCTGTTTTTT
D gene: TRBD2; J gene: TRBJ2-1; V gene: TRBV10-3; clone size: NA; CDR3 protein: CAISESGSTSGGRINEQFF; CDR3 DNA: TGTGCCATCAGTGAGTCGGGTTCGACTAGCGGGGGCCGGATTAATGAGCAGTTCTTC
D gene: TRBD1; J gene: TRBJ1-4; V gene: TRBV19; clone size: few; CDR3 protein: CASSVSGTGDEKLFF; CDR3 DNA: TGTGCCAGTAGTGTGTCCGGGACAGGCGATGAAAAACTGTTTTTT
D gene: NA; J gene: TRBJ1-1; V gene: TRBV20-1; clone size: few; CDR3 protein: CSAIKQANTEAFF; CDR3 DNA: TGCAGTGCTATAAAACAGGCGAACACTGAAGCTTTCTTT
D gene: NA; J gene: TRBJ2-5; V gene: TRBV6-2/TRBV6-3; clone size: many; CDR3 protein: CASKLQAQETQYF; CDR3 DNA: TGTGCCAGCAAGCTACAGGCCCAAGAGACCCAGTACTTC
D gene: TRBD1; J gene: TRBJ2-4; V gene: TRBV4-3; clone size: NA; CDR3 protein: CASSQERDRGLWNIQYF; CDR3 DNA: TGCGCCAGCAGCCAAGAGCGGGACAGGGGGCTTTGGAACATTCAGTACTTC
D gene: NA; J gene: TRBJ1-5; V gene: TRBV4-1; clone size: NA; CDR3 protein: CASSQIVTRDSNQPQHF; CDR3 DNA: TGCGCCAGCAGCCAGATCGTTACACGGGATAGCAATCAGCCCCAGCATTTT
D gene: NA; J gene: TRBJ2-6; V gene: TRBV5-1; clone size: few; CDR3 protein: CASSPWGESGANVLTF; CDR3 DNA: TGCGCCAGCAGCCCCTGGGGCGAGTCCGGGGCCAACGTCCTGACTTTC
D gene: NA; J gene: TRBJ1-6; V gene: TRBV7-2; clone size: NA; CDR3 protein: CASSLRESNSPLHF; CDR3 DNA: TGTGCCAGCAGCTTACGTGAAAGTAATTCACCCCTCCACTTT
D gene: NA; J gene: TRBJ2-5; V gene: TRBV11-2; clone size: few; CDR3 protein: CASSLDRLKASQETQYF; CDR3 DNA: TGTGCCAGCAGCTTAGATAGGTTAAAAGCGAGCCAAGAGACCCAGTACTTC
D gene: TRBD2; J gene: TRBJ2-3; V gene: TRBV7-9; clone size: few; CDR3 protein: CASSTGEGISVDTQYF; CDR3 DNA: TGTGCCAGCAGCACGGGGGAGGGAATCTCGGTAGATACGCAGTATTTT
D gene: NA; J gene: TRBJ2-7; V gene: TRBV20-1; clone size: NA; CDR3 protein: CSATRTGSSCEQYF; CDR3 DNA: TGCAGTGCTACCAGGACTGGAAGCTCCTGCGAGCAGTACTTC
D gene: TRBD1; J gene: TRBJ2-7; V gene: TRBV3-1; clone size: few; CDR3 protein: CASSSHRGLDEQYF; CDR3 DNA: TGTGCCAGCAGCTCCCACAGGGGGCTGGACGAGCAGTACTTC
D gene: NA; J gene: TRBJ1-6; V gene: TRBV12-3/TRBV12-4; clone size: few; CDR3 protein: CASSNPGGVSPLHF; CDR3 DNA: TGTGCCAGCAGTAACCCGGGGGGGGTATCACCCCTCCACTTT
D gene: NA; J gene: TRBJ2-1; V gene: TRBV5-6; clone size: NA; CDR3 protein: CASSLTIRDPSRNEQFF; CDR3 DNA: TGTGCCAGCAGCTTGACGATCAGGGACCCGAGTCGGAATGAGCAGTTCTTC
D gene: NA; J gene: TRBJ1-1; V gene: TRBV7-9; clone size: many; CDR3 protein: CASTSERLEAFF; CDR3 DNA: TGTGCCAGCACCTCCGAGAGACTTGAAGCTTTCTTT
D gene: NA; J gene: TRBJ1-2; V gene: TRBV4-2; clone size: many; CDR3 protein: CASSRESGSHYGYTF; CDR3 DNA: TGTGCCAGCAGCCGAGAATCGGGGTCACACTATGGCTACACCTTC
D gene: TRBD1; J gene: TRBJ1-2; V gene: TRBV6-5; clone size: few; CDR3 protein: CASSATGGGYGYTF; CDR3 DNA: TGTGCCAGCAGTGCCACAGGGGGCGGGTATGGCTACACCTTC
D gene: TRBD1; J gene: TRBJ2-1; V gene: TRBV2; clone size: NA; CDR3 protein: CASSKRTGINEQFF; CDR3 DNA: TGTGCCAGCAGTAAGCGGACAGGGATAAATGAGCAGTTCTTC
D gene: TRBD1; J gene: TRBJ1-5; V gene: TRBV27; clone size: few; CDR3 protein: CASRGQGVGQPQHF; CDR3 DNA: TGTGCCAGCAGGGGACAGGGGGTCGGACAGCCCCAGCATTTT
D gene: NA; J gene: TRBJ1-1; V gene: TRBV19; clone size: NA; CDR3 protein: CASSVGRWNTEAFF; CDR3 DNA: TGTGCCAGTAGCGTAGGACGGTGGAACACTGAAGCTTTCTTT
D gene: NA; J gene: TRBJ2-1; V gene: TRBV4-3; clone size: many; CDR3 protein: CASSHQGGSYNEQFF; CDR3 DNA: TGCGCCAGCAGCCACCAGGGGGGCTCCTACAATGAGCAGTTCTTC
D gene: NA; J gene: TRBJ1-6; V gene: TRBV10-3; clone size: NA; CDR3 protein: CAISGRDNSRTHNSPLHF; CDR3 DNA: TGTGCCATCAGTGGCCGGGACAACAGCAGGACTCATAATTCACCCCTCCACTTT
D gene: TRBD1; J gene: TRBJ1-1; V gene: TRBV18; clone size: NA; CDR3 protein: CASSLFDRGDTEAFF; CDR3 DNA: TGTGCCAGCTCATTATTCGACAGGGGTGACACTGAAGCTTTCTTT
D gene: TRBD1; J gene: TRBJ2-2; V gene: TRBV7-2; clone size: many; CDR3 protein: CASSFSGTANTGELFF; CDR3 DNA: TGTGCCAGCAGCTTCTCTGGGACAGCTAACACCGGGGAGCTGTTTTTT
D gene: TRBD2; J gene: TRBJ2-1; V gene: TRBV2; clone size: NA; CDR3 protein: CASSGGLGEQFF; CDR3 DNA: TGTGCCAGCAGTGGAGGACTAGGTGAGCAGTTCTTC
D gene: TRBD2; J gene: TRBJ2-5; V gene: TRBV9; clone size: NA; CDR3 protein: CASSQGLAGGPSGETQYF; CDR3 DNA: TGTGCCAGCAGCCAAGGACTAGCGGGGGGCCCTTCTGGCGAGACCCAGTACTTC
D gene: TRBD1; J gene: TRBJ1-4; V gene: TRBV12-3/TRBV12-4; clone size: many; CDR3 protein: CASRTTGTGRFEKLFF; CDR3 DNA: TGTGCCAGCAGAACAACCGGGACAGGGCGTTTCGAAAAACTGTTTTTT
D gene: NA; J gene: TRBJ2-3; V gene: TRBV7-2; clone size: few; CDR3 protein: CASSLSSASTDTQYF; CDR3 DNA: TGTGCCAGCAGCTTGTCCAGTGCTAGCACAGATACGCAGTATTTT
D gene: TRBD2; J gene: TRBJ2-3; V gene: TRBV14; clone size: few; CDR3 protein: CASSQTSGNTDTQYF; CDR3 DNA: TGTGCCAGCAGCCAAACTAGCGGAAACACAGATACGCAGTATTTT
D gene: NA; J gene: TRBJ2-3; V gene: TRBV7-9; clone size: few; CDR3 protein: CASSPWQTGDTQYF; CDR3 DNA: TGTGCCAGCAGCCCGTGGCAGACGGGAGATACGCAGTATTTT
D gene: TRBD1; J gene: TRBJ1-6; V gene: TRBV5-6; clone size: NA; CDR3 protein: CASSTGTGGTLHF; CDR3 DNA: TGTGCCAGCAGTACCGGGACAGGGGGAACCCTCCACTTT
D gene: NA; J gene: TRBJ1-2; V gene: TRBV5-1; clone size: few; CDR3 protein: CASNISPGEYGYTF; CDR3 DNA: TGCGCCAGCAATATATCACCGGGCGAATATGGCTACACCTTC
D gene: NA; J gene: TRBJ1-1; V gene: TRBV4-1; clone size: NA; CDR3 protein: CASSLLLGSEEAFF; CDR3 DNA: TGCGCCAGCAGCCTACTACTTGGGTCAGAAGAAGCTTTCTTT
D gene: TRBD1; J gene: TRBJ2-3; V gene: TRBV20-1; clone size: few; CDR3 protein: CSGITDRAWDTQYF; CDR3 DNA: TGCAGTGGGATAACGGACAGGGCGTGGGATACGCAGTATTTT
D gene: NA; J gene: TRBJ1-6; V gene: TRBV7-2; clone size: many; CDR3 protein: CASSPEQGYASPLHF; CDR3 DNA: TGTGCCAGCAGCCCAGAACAGGGTTACGCTTCACCCCTCCACTTT
D gene: NA; J gene: TRBJ2-5; V gene: TRBV3-1; clone size: many; CDR3 protein: CASSHLRGGQETQYF; CDR3 DNA: TGTGCCAGCAGCCATTTGAGGGGGGGCCAAGAGACCCAGTACTTC
D gene: NA; J gene: TRBJ2-1; V gene: TRBV7-2; clone size: NA; CDR3 protein: CASSLGGAGKYNEQFF; CDR3 DNA: TGTGCCAGCAGCTTAGGAGGGGCGGGGAAGTACAATGAGCAGTTCTTC
D gene: NA; J gene: TRBJ1-3; V gene: TRBV5-6; clone size: many; CDR3 protein: CASSYLDRLYSGNTIYF; CDR3 DNA: TGTGCCAGCAGCTACTTGGACCGGCTGTACTCTGGAAACACCATATATTTT
D gene: NA; J gene: TRBJ1-2; V gene: TRBV4-1; clone size: many; CDR3 protein: CASSQVGRFGRQSRPNYGYTF; CDR3 DNA: TGCGCCAGCAGCCAAGTAGGAAGGTTCGGTCGGCAGTCGAGACCTAACTATGGCTACACCTTC
D gene: TRBD2; J gene: TRBJ2-7; V gene: TRBV6-5; clone size: few; CDR3 protein: CASSYSVSGGLYEQYF; CDR3 DNA: TGTGCCAGCAGTTACTCTGTCAGCGGGGGGTTGTACGAGCAGTACTTC
D gene: NA; J gene: TRBJ1-5; V gene: TRBV6-5; clone size: NA; CDR3 protein: CASSPGLLNQPQHF; CDR3 DNA: TGTGCCAGCAGTCCAGGACTGCTCAATCAGCCCCAGCATTTT
D gene: NA; J gene: TRBJ2-5; V gene: TRBV25-1; clone size: NA; CDR3 protein: CASSEDFRQETQYF; CDR3 DNA: TGTGCCAGCAGTGAAGACTTCCGGCAAGAGACCCAGTACTTC
D gene: NA; J gene: TRBJ1-2; V gene: TRBV29-1; clone size: NA; CDR3 protein: CSVVGNSGYTF; CDR3 DNA: TGCAGCGTTGTAGGGAACAGTGGCTACACCTTC